Below are 14 T cell receptor beta chains sequenced from a single sample in a study of Ad26.COV2.S vaccination and SARS-CoV-2 variants. TCRdb's table, derived via immunoSEQ multiplex PCR, lists solely in-frame clones and lacks some. Of hundreds of thousands of clones listed, about 89% are singletons. Treatment specified: roughly 18 received Ad26.COV2.S at low or high dose, single or two shots; a few received placebo; per-sample allocation not given. The investigators took samples on day 63 after the first vaccine or placebo injection. Sample: peripheral blood, taken in a trial of Ad26.COV2.S vaccine versus placebo. Source of these receptors: a person aged 18-65 years who received the Ad26.COV2.S COVID-19 vaccine or a placebo.

The chain has TRBV2 and TRBJ2-7; tentative D call: TRBD1 (5 bases). This CDR3 spans 13 amino acids. The V gene lost 7 bases and the J gene lost 5 bases, with 15 bases spanning the gap. Germline CDR1 reads SNHLY; CDR2 reads FYNNEI. CDR3 sequence: CASTSHARDEQYF. As DNA, the CDR3 is TGTGCCAGCACCTCGCACGCCAGGGACGAGCAGTACTTC. The variable domain in full, with the rest retrieved from reference TRBV2 and TRBJ2-7, is EPEVTQTPSHQVTQMGQEVILRCVPISNHLYFYWYRQILGQKVEFLVSFYNNEISEKSEIFDDQFSVERPDGSNFTLKIRSTKLEDSAMYFCASTSHARDEQYFGPGTRLTVT.

V and J are TRBV5-6 and TRBJ2-7; 12 bases are a match to TRBD1. The CDR3 has 15 residues. Germline loops: CDR1 SGHDT, CDR2 YYEEEE. After removal of 4 bases from V and 6 bases from J, the junction contained 8 bases not matched to a gene. CDR3 region: CASSTGTGGYREQYF. The CDR3 DNA is TGTGCCAGCAGCACAGGGACAGGGGGCTATCGCGAGCAGTACTTC.

As DNA, the CDR3 is TGTGCCATCAGTGAGGACGGGGGGATGAACACTGAAGCTTTCTTT. It encodes CAISEDGGMNTEAFF. This chain uses TRBV10-3 with TRBJ1-1, with D maybe TRBD1 (5 bases). Germline V gene sequence: CDR1 ENHRY, CDR2 SYGVKD. V lost 2 bases, J lost 0 bases, and 10 bases lay in between. The CDR3 sequence is 15 residues long.

Comment on this clone: The DNA is omitted, as the CDR3 cannot be located on it reliably, and the CDR3 follows TCRdb's listing. V and J are TRBV3-1 (or the pseudogene TRBV3-2) and TRBJ1-2; TRBD1 was called by the table and not checked on the DNA. Looked up from germline, CDR1 is LGHDT and CDR2 is YNNKEL (reference sequence). The CDR3 is 13 residues long, ends included. CDR3 sequence: CASSQVGTGAFTF.

CDR3 bases: TGTGCCAGCAGCCAAGGACAGCTGAACTATGGCTACACCTTC. Translated: CASSQGQLNYGYTF. The chain recombines TRBV3-1 (or the pseudogene TRBV3-2) with TRBJ1-2, with D possibly matching TRBD1 (5 bases). Germline V gene lookup returns CDR1 LGHDT and CDR2 YNNKEL (reference sequence). Trimming cost V 1 base and J 2 bases, with 8 bases left between them. This CDR3 has 14 amino acids.

The chain has TRBV28 and TRBJ1-2; 7 nucleotides match TRBD1. The germline V gene encodes CDR1 MDHEN and CDR2 SYDVKM. V gave up 5 bases and J gave up 3 bases; unmatched junction bases: 9. This CDR3 comprises 15 residues. CDR3 residues: CASSPGGRGYYGYTF. CDR3 DNA sequence: TGTGCCAGCAGTCCCGGGGGCAGGGGGTACTATGGCTACACCTTC.

This sequence joins TRBV19 and TRBJ2-5, with TRBD1 matching over 8 bases. Per the germline V gene, CDR1 is LNHDA and CDR2 is SQIVND (reference sequence). Trimming at V came to 3 bases and at J to 7 bases, leaving 7 bases not matched to a gene. The CDR3 has 14 amino acids. CDR3 bases: TGTGCCAGTAGTATCTCGGACAGGGTGGTGACCCAGTACTTC. Amino acid sequence: CASSISDRVVTQYF.

The rearrangement joins TRBV18 to TRBJ1-2, with TRBD1 as a possible D gene (5 bases). The germline CDR1 and CDR2 sequences are KGHSH and LQKENI. Trimming removed 6 bases from V and 2 bases from J, with 13 bases in between. The CDR3 loop spans 14 amino acids. CDR3 nucleotides: TGTGCCAGCTCTGGGTTCGGGGGGAACTATGGCTACACCTTC. This sequence encodes CASSGFGGNYGYTF.

V gene TRBV6-5 combines with J gene TRBJ2-7; 13 bases match TRBD2. V was clipped by 6 bases and J by 4 bases; unmatched bases: 3. The germline V gene has CDR1 MNHEY and CDR2 SVGAGI. The CDR3 spans 14 residues. The CDR3 coding sequence is TGTGCCAGCAGCGAGACTAGCGGGGGGTACGAGCAGTACTTC. This gives the protein CASSETSGGYEQYF.

This rearrangement joins TRBV2 to TRBJ1-1; 11 bases fit TRBD1. The CDR3 spans 15 residues. The V segment lost 8 bases and the J segment 5 bases; nucleotides outside the gene matches: 10. Germline V gives CDR1 SNHLY, CDR2 FYNNEI. The CDR3 DNA sequence: TGTGCCAGCCTGATAGGGACAGGGGGAAGGACTGAAGCTTTCTTT. This sequence encodes CASLIGTGGRTEAFF. The entire variable domain, with the rest obtained from reference TRBV2 and TRBJ1-1, is as follows: EPEVTQTPSHQVTQMGQEVILRCVPISNHLYFYWYRQILGQKVEFLVSFYNNEISEKSEIFDDQFSVERPDGSNFTLKIRSTKLEDSAMYFCASLIGTGGRTEAFFGQGTRLTVV.

This sequence joins TRBV5-1 and TRBJ1-4; 9 bases map to TRBD1. J lost 4 bases, V lost 4 bases, and 8 bases had no gene match. Looked up from germline, CDR1 is SGHRS and CDR2 is YFSETQ. The CDR3 covers 16 residues. CDR3 sequence (DNA): TGCGCCAGCAGCACAACAGGGGGCTGGGATAATGAAAAACTGTTTTTT. It codes for CASSTTGGWDNEKLFF.

The genes are TRBV7-2 and TRBJ1-1; no reliable D call. This CDR3 comprises 14 residues. V lost 2 bases, J lost 2 bases, and 9 bases lay in between. Germline values: CDR1 SGHTA, CDR2 FQGNSA. The CDR3 DNA reads TGTGCCAGCAGCTTAAGCAGCCGCAACACTGAAGCTTTCTTT. This sequence encodes CASSLSSRNTEAFF. Complete variable domain (other parts from reference TRBV7-2 and TRBJ1-1): GAGVSQSPSNKVTEKGKDVELRCDPISGHTALYWYRQSLGQGLEFLIYFQGNSAPDKSGLPSDRFSAERTGGSVSTLTIQRTQQEDSAVYLCASSLSSRNTEAFFGQGTRLTVV.

This chain uses TRBV30 with TRBJ2-5, with a weak D call TRBD2 (6 bases). CDR3 length equals 13 residues. Germline values: CDR1 GTSNPN, CDR2 SVGIG (reference sequence). The CDR3 here is CAGGQAAQETQYF. The CDR3 nucleotides read TGTGCTGGAGGGCAGGCCGCCCAAGAGACCCAGTACTTC.

This clone was observed a few times. The gene calls are TRBV19 and TRBJ1-5, with 10 positions matching TRBD1. Germline V CDR1 and CDR2: LNHDA, SQIVND (reference sequence). This CDR3 spans 16 amino acids. The V and J ends lost 7 bases and 0 bases, in that order; junction bases with no gene match: 6. In nucleotides, the CDR3 is TGTGCCAGTACGGACAGGGGGGTTTATAGCAATCAGCCCCAGCATTTT. This translates into CASTDRGVYSNQPQHF.